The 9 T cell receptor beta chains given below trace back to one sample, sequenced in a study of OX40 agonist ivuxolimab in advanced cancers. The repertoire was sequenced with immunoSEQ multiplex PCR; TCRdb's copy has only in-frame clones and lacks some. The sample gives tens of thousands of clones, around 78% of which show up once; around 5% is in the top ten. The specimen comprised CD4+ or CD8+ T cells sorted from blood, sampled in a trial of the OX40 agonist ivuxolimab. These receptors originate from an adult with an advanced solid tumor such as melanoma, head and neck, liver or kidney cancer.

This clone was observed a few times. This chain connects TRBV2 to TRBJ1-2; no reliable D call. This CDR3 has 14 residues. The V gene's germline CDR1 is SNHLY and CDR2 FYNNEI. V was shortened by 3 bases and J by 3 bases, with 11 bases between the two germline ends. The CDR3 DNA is TGTGCCAGCAGTGAGCTGGGAGGGTACTATGGCTACACCTTC. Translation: CASSELGGYYGYTF.

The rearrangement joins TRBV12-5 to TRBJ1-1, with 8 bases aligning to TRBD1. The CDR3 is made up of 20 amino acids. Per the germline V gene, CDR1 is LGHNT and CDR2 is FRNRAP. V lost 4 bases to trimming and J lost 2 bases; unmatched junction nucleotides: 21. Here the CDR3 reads CASGSSGQGLLSWINTEAFF. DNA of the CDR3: TGTGCTAGTGGTTCCTCTGGACAGGGACTCTTATCCTGGATAAACACTGAAGCTTTCTTT.

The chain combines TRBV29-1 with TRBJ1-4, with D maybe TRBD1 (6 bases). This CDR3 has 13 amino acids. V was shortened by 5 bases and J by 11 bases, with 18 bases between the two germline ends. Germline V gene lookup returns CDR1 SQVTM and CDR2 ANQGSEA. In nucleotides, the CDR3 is TGCAGCGTTAGGAGTCAGGAGGGGGGGAAACTGTTTTTT. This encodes CSVRSQEGGKLFF.

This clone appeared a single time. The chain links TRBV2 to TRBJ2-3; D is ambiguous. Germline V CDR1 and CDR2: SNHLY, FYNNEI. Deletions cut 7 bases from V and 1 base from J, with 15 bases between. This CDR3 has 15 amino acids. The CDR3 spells CASNVGFTGTDTQYF. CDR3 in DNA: TGTGCCAGCAATGTTGGGTTCACGGGCACAGATACGCAGTATTTT.

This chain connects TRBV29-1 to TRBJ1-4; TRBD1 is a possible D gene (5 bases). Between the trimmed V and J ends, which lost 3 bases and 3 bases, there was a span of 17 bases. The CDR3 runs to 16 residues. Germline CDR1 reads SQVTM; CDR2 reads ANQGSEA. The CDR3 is CSVDGAREGSNEKLFF. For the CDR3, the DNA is TGCAGCGTTGATGGTGCCAGGGAGGGGTCTAATGAAAAACTGTTTTTT.

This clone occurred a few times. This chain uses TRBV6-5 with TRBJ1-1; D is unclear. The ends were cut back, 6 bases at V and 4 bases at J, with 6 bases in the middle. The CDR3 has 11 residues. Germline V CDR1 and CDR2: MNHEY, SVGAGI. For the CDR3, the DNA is TGTGCCAGCAGCTCGGGCACTGAAGCTTTCTTT. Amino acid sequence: CASSSGTEAFF.

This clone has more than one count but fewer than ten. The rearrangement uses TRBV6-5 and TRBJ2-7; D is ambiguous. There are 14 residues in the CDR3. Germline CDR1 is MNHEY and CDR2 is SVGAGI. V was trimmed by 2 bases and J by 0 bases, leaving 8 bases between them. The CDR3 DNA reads TGTGCCAGCAGTTACGGGATAAGCTCCTACGAGCAGTACTTC. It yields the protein CASSYGISSYEQYF.

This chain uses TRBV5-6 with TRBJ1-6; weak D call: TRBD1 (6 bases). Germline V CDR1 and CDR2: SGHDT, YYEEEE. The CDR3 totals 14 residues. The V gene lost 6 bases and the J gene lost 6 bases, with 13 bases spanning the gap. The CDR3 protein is CASKQGLGNSPLHF. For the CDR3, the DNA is TGTGCCAGCAAACAGGGACTCGGTAATTCACCCCTCCACTTT.

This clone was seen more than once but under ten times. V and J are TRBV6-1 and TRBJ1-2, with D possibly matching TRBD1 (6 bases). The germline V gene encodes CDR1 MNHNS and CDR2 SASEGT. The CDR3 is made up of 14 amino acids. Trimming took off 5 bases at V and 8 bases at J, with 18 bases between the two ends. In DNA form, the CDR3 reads TGTGCCAGCAGTCACCCCGACAGGCCAAGGGGCTACACCTTC. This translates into CASSHPDRPRGYTF.